The present T cell receptor (beta chain) was sequenced within a study of patients and donors after allogeneic stem cell transplantation. The J segment lost 4 bases and the V segment lost 7 bases, leaving 4 bases of the junction unmatched. Germline V gene sequence: CDR1 MNHEY, CDR2 SVGEGT. This CDR3 is 14 amino acids long. The sample holds a few counts of this clonotype. Each CDR3 protein gets one entry after TCRdb re-called the RT-PCR reads with MiXCR. The sample lists some 150,000 distinct CDR3 sequences, about a third seen once, with about 50% in the top ten. Source material: blood, either unsorted or a sorted T cell fraction (not recorded which). This TCR came from a human donor who was either an allogeneic HSCT recipient or a stem cell or donor lymphocyte infusion donor (not recorded which). It is not recorded whose cells these are; they may come from a transplant donor. The V and J genes are TRBV6-2 or TRBV6-3 and TRBJ2-3; 11 bases are shared with TRBD2. The CDR3 reads CASMPLAGADTQYF. DNA for the CDR3: TGTGCCAGCATGCCACTAGCGGGGGCAGATACGCAGTATTTT.